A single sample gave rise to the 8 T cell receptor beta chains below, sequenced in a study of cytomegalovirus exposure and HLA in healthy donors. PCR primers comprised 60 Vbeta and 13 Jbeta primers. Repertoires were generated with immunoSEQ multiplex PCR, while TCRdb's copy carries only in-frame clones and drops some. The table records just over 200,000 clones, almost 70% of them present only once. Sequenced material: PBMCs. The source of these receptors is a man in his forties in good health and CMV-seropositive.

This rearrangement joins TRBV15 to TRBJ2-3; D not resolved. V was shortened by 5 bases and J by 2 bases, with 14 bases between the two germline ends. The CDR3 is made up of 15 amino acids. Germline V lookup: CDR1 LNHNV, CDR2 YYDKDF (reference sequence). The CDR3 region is CATSEAVGFTDTQYF. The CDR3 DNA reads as TGTGCCACCAGCGAGGCTGTTGGGTTCACAGATACGCAGTATTTT.

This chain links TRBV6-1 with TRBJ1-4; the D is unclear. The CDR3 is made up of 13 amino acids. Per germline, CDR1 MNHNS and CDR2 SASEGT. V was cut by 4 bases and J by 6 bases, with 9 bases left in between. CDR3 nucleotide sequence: TGTGCCAGCAGTGGGAGGACCTATGAAAAACTGTTTTTT. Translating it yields CASSGRTYEKLFF.

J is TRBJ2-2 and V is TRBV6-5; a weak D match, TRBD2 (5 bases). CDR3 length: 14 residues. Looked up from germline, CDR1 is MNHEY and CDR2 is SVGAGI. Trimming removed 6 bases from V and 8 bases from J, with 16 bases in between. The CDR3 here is CASSPLAGRGELFF. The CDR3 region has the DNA TGTGCCAGCAGCCCCTTGGCGGGTAGGGGGGAGCTGTTTTTT.

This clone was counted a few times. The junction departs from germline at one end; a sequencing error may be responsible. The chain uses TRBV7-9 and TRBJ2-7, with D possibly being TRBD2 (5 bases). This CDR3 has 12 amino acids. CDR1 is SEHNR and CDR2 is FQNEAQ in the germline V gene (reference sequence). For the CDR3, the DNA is TGTTCCAGCAGCCCTCCGGGGTACGAGCAGTACTTC. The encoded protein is CSSSPPGYEQYF.

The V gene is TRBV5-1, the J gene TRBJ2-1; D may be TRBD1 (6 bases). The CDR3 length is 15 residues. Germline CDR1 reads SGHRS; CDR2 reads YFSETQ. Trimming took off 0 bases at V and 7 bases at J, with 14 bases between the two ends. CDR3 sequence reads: CASSLADTGYNEQFF. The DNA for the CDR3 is TGCGCCAGCAGCTTGGCTGATACAGGGTATAATGAGCAGTTCTTC.

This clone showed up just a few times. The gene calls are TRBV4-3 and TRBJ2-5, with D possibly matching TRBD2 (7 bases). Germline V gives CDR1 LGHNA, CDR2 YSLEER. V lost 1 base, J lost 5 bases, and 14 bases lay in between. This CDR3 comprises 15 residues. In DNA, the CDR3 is TGCGCCAGCAGCCAAGTTGGGGGGGGCTTGGAGACCCAGTACTTC. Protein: CASSQVGGGLETQYF.

CDR3 nucleotide sequence: TGTGCCAGCAGGTACGGACTAGCCGAAGGCGTCAATGAGCAGTTCTTC. Protein: CASRYGLAEGVNEQFF. The chain employs TRBV6-5 and TRBJ2-1; 8 bases fit TRBD2. Germline trimming cut 6 bases from V and 6 bases from J; bases unmatched to any gene: 13. Germline CDR1 and CDR2: MNHEY and SVGAGI. The CDR3 loop spans 16 amino acids.

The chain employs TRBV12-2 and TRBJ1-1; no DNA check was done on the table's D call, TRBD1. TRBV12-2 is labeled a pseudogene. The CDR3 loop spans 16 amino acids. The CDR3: CASRFNVRGMNTEAFF. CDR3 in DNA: TGTGCAAGTCGCTTTAATGTTAGGGGTATGAACACTGAAGCTTTCTTT.